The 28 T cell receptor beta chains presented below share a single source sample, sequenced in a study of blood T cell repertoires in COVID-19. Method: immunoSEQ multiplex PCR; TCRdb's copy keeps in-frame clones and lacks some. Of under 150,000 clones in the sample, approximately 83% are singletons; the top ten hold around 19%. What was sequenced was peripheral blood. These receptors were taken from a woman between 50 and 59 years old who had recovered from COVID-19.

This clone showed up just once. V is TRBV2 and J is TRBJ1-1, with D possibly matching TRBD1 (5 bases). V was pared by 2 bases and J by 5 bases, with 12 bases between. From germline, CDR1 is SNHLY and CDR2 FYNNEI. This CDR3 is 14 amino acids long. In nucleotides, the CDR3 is TGTGCCAGCAGTGAATTGGGGGGGACGACTGAAGCTTTCTTT. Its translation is CASSELGGTTEAFF.

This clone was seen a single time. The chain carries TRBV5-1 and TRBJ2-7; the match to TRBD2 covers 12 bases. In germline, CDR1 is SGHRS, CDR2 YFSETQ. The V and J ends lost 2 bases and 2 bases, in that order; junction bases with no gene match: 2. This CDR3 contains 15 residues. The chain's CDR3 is CASSFGLAGTYEQYF. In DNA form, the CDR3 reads TGCGCCAGCAGCTTCGGACTAGCGGGGACCTACGAGCAGTACTTC.

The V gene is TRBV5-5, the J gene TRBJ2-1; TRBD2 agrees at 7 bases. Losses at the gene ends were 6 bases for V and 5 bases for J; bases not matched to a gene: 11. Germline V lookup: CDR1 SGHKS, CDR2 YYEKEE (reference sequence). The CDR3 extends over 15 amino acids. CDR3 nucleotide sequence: TGTGCCAGCACCTATTTAGCGGGTACCCACAATGAGCAGTTCTTC. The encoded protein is CASTYLAGTHNEQFF.

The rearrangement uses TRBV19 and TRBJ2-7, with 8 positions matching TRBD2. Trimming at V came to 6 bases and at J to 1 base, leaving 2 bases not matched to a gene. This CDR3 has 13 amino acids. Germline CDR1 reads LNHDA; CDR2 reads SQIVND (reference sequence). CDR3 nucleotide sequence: TGTGCCAGTAGCTTAGCGGGATCCTACGAGCAGTACTTC. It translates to CASSLAGSYEQYF.

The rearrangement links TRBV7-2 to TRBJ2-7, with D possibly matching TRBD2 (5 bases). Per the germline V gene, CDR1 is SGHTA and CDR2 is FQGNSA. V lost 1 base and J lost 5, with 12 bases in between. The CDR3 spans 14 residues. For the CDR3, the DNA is TGTGCCAGCAGCTTAGATAGTATGAGGGACGAGCAGTACTTC. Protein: CASSLDSMRDEQYF.

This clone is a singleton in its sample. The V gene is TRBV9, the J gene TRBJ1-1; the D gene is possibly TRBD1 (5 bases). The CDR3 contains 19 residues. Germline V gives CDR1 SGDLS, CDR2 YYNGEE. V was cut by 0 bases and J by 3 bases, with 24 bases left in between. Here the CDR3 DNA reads TGTGCCAGCAGCGTAGGCCCTGCATACAGGCCAGAGGTCGACACTGAAGCTTTCTTT. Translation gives CASSVGPAYRPEVDTEAFF.

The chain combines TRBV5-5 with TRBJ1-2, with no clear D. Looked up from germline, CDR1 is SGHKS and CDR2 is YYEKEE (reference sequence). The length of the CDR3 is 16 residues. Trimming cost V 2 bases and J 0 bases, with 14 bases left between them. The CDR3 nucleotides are TGTGCCAGCAGCTTCTTTCCCTTCCTTACTAACTATGGCTACACCTTC. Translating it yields CASSFFPFLTNYGYTF.

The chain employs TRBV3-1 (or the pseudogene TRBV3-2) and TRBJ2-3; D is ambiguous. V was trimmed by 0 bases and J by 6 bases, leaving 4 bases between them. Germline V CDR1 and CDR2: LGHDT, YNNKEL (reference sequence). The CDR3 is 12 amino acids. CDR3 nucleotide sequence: TGTGCCAGCAGCCAAGACCTCGATACGCAGTATTTT. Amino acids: CASSQDLDTQYF.

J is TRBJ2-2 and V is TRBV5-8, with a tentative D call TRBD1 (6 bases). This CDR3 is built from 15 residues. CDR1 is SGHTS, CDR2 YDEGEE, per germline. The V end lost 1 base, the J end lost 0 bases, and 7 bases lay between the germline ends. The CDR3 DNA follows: TGTGCCAGCAGCTTGAGGACAGCGAACACCGGGGAGCTGTTTTTT. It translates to CASSLRTANTGELFF.

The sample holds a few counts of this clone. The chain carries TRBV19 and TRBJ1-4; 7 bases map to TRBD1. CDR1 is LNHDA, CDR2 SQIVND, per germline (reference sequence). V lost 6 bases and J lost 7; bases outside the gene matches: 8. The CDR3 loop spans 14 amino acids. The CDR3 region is CASSPTGAFEKLFF. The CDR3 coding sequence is TGTGCCAGTAGCCCTACAGGGGCCTTTGAAAAACTGTTTTTT.

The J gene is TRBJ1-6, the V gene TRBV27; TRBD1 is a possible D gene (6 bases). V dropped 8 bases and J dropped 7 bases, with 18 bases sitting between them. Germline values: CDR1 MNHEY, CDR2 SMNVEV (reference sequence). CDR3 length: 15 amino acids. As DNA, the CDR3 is TGTGCCAGCCGTAAAGAGGGGGTGGGCAATTCACCCCTCCACTTT. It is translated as CASRKEGVGNSPLHF.

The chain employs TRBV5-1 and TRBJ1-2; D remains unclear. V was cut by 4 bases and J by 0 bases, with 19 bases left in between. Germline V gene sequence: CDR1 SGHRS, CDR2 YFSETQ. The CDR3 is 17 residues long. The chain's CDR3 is CASSPGAPGYTNYGYTF. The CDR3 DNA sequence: TGCGCCAGCAGCCCGGGAGCCCCGGGTTATACTAACTATGGCTACACCTTC.

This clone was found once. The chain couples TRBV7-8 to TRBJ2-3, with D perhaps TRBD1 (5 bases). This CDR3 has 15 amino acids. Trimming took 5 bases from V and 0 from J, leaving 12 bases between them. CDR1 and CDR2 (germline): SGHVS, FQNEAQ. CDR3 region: CASSRLTGSTDTQYF. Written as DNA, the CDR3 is TGTGCCAGCAGCCGACTCACAGGAAGCACAGATACGCAGTATTTT. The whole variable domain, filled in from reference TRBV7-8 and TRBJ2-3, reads GAGVSQSPRYKVAKRGQDVALRCDPISGHVSLFWYQQALGQGPEFLTYFQNEAQLDKSGLPSDRFFAERPEGSVSTLKIQRTQQEDSAVYLCASSRLTGSTDTQYFGPGTRLTVL.

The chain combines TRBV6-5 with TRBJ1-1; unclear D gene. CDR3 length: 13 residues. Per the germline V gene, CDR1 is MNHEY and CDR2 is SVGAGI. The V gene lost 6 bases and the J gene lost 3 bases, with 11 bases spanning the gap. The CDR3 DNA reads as TGTGCCAGCAGACCTCGCGTTTACACTGAAGCTTTCTTT. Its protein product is CASRPRVYTEAFF.

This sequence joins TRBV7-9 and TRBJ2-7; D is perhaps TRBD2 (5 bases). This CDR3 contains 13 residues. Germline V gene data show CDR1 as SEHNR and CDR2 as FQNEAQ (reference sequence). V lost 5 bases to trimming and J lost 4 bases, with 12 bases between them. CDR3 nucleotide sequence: TGTGCCAGCAGCCCCTCGGGGATTTACGAGCAGTACTTC. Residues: CASSPSGIYEQYF.

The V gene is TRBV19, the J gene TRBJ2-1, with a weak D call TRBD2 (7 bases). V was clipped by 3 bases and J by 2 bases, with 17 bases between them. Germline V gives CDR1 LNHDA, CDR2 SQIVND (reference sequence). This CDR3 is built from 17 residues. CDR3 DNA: TGTGCCAGTAGTATCATGGGGGGGGCGATACCCTACAATGAGCAGTTCTTC. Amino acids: CASSIMGGAIPYNEQFF.

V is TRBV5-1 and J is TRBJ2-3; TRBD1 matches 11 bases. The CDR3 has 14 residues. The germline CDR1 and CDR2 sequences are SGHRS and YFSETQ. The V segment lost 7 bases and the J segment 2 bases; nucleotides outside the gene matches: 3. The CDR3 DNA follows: TGCGCCAGCCGCGGACAGGGGGCCACAGATACGCAGTATTTT. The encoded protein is CASRGQGATDTQYF.

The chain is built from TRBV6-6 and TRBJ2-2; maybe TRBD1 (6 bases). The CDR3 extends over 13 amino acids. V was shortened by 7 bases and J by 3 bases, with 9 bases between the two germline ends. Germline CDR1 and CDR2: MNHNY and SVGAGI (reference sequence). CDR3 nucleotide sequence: TGTGCCAGCACAGGACAGTACACCGGGGAGCTGTTTTTT. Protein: CASTGQYTGELFF.

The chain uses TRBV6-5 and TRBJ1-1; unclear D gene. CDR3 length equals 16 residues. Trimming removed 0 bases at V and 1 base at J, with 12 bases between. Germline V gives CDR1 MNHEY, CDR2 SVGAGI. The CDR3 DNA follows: TGTGCCAGCAGTTACTCGATCGTGAGGTCGAACACTGAAGCTTTCTTT. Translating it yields CASSYSIVRSNTEAFF.

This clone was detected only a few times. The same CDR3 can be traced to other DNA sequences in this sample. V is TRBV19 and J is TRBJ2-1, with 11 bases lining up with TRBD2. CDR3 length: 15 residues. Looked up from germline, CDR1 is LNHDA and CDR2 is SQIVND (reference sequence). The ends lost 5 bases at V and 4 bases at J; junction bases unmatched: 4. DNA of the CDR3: TGTGCCAGTAGTTTAGCGGGAGGGGGGTACAATGAGCAGTTCTTC. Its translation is CASSLAGGGYNEQFF.

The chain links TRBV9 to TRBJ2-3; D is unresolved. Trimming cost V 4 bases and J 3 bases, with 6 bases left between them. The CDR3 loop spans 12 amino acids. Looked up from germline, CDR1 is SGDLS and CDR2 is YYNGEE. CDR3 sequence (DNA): TGTGCCAGCAGCCCCCGGACAGATACGCAGTATTTT. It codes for CASSPRTDTQYF.

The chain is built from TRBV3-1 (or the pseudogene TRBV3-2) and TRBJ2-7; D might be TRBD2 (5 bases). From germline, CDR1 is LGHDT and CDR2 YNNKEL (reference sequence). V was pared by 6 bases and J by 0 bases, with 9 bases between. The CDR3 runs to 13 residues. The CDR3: CASSDYSSYEQYF. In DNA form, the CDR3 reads TGTGCCAGCAGTGACTATAGCTCCTACGAGCAGTACTTC.

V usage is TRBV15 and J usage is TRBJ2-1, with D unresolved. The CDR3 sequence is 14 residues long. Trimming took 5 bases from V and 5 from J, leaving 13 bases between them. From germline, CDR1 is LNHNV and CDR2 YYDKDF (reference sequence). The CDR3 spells CATSLGTINNEQFF. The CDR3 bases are TGTGCCACCAGCTTGGGCACGATCAACAATGAGCAGTTCTTC.

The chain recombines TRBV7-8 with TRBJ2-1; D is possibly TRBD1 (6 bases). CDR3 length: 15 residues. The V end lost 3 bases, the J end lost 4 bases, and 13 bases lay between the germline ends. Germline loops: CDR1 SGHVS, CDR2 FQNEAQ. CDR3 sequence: CASSFNREIYNEQFF. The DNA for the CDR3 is TGTGCCAGCAGCTTCAACAGGGAAATTTACAATGAGCAGTTCTTC.

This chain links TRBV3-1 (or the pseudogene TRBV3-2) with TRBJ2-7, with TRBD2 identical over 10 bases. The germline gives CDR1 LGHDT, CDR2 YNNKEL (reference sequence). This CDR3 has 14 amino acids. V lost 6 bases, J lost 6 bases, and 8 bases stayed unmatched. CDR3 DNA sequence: TGTGCCAGCAGTAACGGACTAGCGGCTAGCGAGCAGTACTTC. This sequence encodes CASSNGLAASEQYF.

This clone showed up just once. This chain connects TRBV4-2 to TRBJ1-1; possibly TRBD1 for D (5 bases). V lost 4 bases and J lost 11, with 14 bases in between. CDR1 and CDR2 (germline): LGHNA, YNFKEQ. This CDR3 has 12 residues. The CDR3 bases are TGTGCCAGCAGCCCGGGGGTTGGAGAGGCTTTCTTT. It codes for CASSPGVGEAFF.

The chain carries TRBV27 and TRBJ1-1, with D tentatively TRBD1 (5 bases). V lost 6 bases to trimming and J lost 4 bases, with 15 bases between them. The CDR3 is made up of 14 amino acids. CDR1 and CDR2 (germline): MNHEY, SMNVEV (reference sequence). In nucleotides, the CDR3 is TGTGCCAGCAGCCCTCACAGGTCGGCCACTGAAGCTTTCTTT. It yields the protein CASSPHRSATEAFF.

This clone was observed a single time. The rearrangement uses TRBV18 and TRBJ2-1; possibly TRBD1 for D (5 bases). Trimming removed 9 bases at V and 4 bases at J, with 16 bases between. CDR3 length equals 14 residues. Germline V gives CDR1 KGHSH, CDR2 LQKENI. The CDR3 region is CASSESQEYNEQFF. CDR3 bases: TGTGCCAGTTCTGAGTCACAGGAATACAATGAGCAGTTCTTC. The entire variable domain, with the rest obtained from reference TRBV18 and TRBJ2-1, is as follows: NAGVMQNPRHLVRRRGQEARLRCSPMKGHSHVYWYRQLPEEGLKFMVYLQKENIIDESGMPKERFSAEFPKEGPSILRIQQVVRGDSAAYFCASSESQEYNEQFFGPGTRLTVL.